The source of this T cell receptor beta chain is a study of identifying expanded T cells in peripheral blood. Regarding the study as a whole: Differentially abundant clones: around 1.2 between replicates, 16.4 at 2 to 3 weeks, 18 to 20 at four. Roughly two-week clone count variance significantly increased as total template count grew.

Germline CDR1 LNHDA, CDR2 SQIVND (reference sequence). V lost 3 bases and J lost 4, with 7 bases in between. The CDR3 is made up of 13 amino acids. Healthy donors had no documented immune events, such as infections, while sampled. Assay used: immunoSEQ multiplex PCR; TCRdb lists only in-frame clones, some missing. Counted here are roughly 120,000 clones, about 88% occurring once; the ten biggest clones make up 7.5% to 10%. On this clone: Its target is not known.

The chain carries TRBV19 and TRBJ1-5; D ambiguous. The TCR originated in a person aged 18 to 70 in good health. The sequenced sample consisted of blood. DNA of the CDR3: TGTGCCAGTAGTATTAGGGTAAATCAGCCCCAGCATTTT. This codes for CASSIRVNQPQHF.